This T cell receptor (beta chain) comes out of a study of beta chain features in type 1 diabetes (dated by TCRdb to the late 2010s). In the study overall: Mean age, gender distribution, total cell number and subset yield were not different between patients and healthy donors. Across all samples, fewer than 110,000,000 sorted cells were examined, and cell number per subset correlated strongly with RNA yield. In the study, TCRB repertoires of sorted circulating CD4+ T cell subsets from recently diagnosed type 1 diabetes patients were compared with those of matched healthy donors. Regulatory and stem cell-like memory subsets were isolated from only 8 patients and 8 healthy donors, whereas naive and central memory subsets came from all 30 or so donors. Findings and caveats that apply to the study as a whole: PCR might favor shorter templates, but patient and control samples were amplified and corrected together, so any skew would affect both groups equally. Because cDNA was sequenced instead of genomic DNA, activated cells with high expression could be over-represented, although the groups did not differ in activation or CD3 levels. Only small numbers of individuals were included in the HLA sub-analyses, which left unresolved whether HLA type had any influence on TCRB rearrangement. At VDJ recombination sites, type 1 diabetes patients had fewer insertions and more deleted nucleotides, which implies abnormalities in thymic rearrangement. Type 1 diabetes patients showed a moderate but significant shortening of TCRB CDR3 length in all four CD4+ subsets. Naive, central memory and regulatory TCRB repertoires appeared to be more alike among patients than among healthy donors.

The entire amount of isolated RNA was reverse transcribed using the High Capacity cDNA Reverse Transcription Kit, so the sequenced TCRB transcripts were expressed ones. Deep immunoSEQ sequencing was performed on naive, central memory and regulatory T cell samples, with an average of approximately 3.9 million total reads per sample. Sorted cells were lysed in RLT buffer and RNA was extracted with DNase-treated RNeasy Micro or Mini kits, depending on cell number. Each cell subset was processed separately to prevent cross-contamination, with patient and healthy donor samples processed together. The immunoSEQ multiplex PCR was used to amplify TCRB sequences from cDNA, yielding 87-bp fragments that span the CDR3 region. The amplicons were sequenced using the Illumina HiSeq platform. The study's own analysis went as follows. Synthetic template baselines were used to correct PCR bias computationally, reads within Hamming distance 2 were collapsed, and singletons that could not be merged were discarded. Reads were aligned against IMGT so that V, D and J genes, CDR3 length and insertions or deletions at six rearrangement sites could be assigned. Within each subset, clonotype counts were normalized to sorted cell number, after which true diversity and Gini coefficients were computed with the tcR R package. Repertoire sharing was quantified using the overlap coefficient calculated on TCRB nucleotide sequences. Out-of-frame TCRB sequences from naive cells were analyzed to stand in for the pre-selection repertoire. TCRdb carries this immuneACCESS record with in-frame sequences only. Its versions omit some clonotypes, under half of them owing to an unresolved V gene in the studies checked, with the rest unexplained. V, J and clone size reflect that table, while D and trimming were determined from the DNA. Recorded for this sample are around 260,000 clones; around 22% of them occurred a single time. The ten biggest clones cover over 0.01% of the sample.

Each donor gave one peripheral blood draw, roughly 120 mL on average, collected into heparinised tubes. Using a panel that included CD45RO, CCR7, CD25, CD127, CD95 and CD27, naive, central memory, regulatory and stem cell-like memory CD4+ T cells were sorted on a BD FACSAria II. Every sorted population had a purity above 95%. PBMCs were isolated right away by Lymphoprep density gradient centrifugation and were stained directly, without culture. So that batch effects would be minimized, each experiment stained and sorted samples in pairs, pairing one healthy donor with one patient. The CDR3 measures 16 amino acids from cysteine to phenylalanine. The kept DNA is CDR3 alone, 48 bases in frame from the first base. CDR1 and CDR2 were assigned from the germline V gene (reference sequence) as SEHNR and FQNEAQ. The trim is 5 bases for V and 1 base for J, with a gap of 12 bases between the germline ends. This clone was detected only once. Its recognized antigen is unknown. Base quality data are lacking; no much larger clone is found one base away.

The chain was built from TRBV7-9 and TRBJ2-6, with no reliable assignment of the D segment. This receptor was identified in a woman aged 25 to 39 with type 1 diabetes. Sequencing input: naive CD4+ T cells from blood. The sample's cell subset or site label, in plain terms: true naive CD4+ T cells. The DNA sequence reads TGTGCCAGCAGCCGAACCAGAAAATCTGGGGCCAACGTCCTGACTTTC. It codes for CASSRTRKSGANVLTF.